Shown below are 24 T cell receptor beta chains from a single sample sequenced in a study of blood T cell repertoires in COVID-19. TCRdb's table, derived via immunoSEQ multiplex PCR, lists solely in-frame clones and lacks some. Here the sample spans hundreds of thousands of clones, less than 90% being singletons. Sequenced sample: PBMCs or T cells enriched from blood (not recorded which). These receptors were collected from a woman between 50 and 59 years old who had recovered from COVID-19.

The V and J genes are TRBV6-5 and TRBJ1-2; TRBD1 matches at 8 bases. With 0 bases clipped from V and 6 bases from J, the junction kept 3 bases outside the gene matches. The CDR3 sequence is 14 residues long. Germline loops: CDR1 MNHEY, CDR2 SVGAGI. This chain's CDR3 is CASSYSTGVDGYTF. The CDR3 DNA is TGTGCCAGCAGTTACTCGACAGGGGTGGATGGCTACACCTTC.

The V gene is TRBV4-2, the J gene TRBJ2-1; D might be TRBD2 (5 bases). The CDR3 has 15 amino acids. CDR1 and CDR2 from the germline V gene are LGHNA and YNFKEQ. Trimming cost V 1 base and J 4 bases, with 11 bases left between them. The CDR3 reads CASSQGPAEYNEQFF. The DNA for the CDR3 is TGTGCCAGCAGCCAAGGACCAGCGGAGTACAATGAGCAGTTCTTC.

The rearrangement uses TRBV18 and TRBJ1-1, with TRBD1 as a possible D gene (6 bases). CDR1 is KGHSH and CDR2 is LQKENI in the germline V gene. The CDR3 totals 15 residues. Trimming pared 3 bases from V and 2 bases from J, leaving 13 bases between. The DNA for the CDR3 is TGTGCCAGCTCACCGAACTCAGGGGTAAACACTGAAGCTTTCTTT. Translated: CASSPNSGVNTEAFF.

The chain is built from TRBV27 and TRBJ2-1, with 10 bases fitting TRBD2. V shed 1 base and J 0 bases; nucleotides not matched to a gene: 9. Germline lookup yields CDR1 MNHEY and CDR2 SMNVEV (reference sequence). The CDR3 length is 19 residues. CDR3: CASSLFATSGVSSYNEQFF. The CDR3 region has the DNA TGTGCCAGCAGTTTATTTGCAACTAGCGGGGTCAGCTCCTACAATGAGCAGTTCTTC.

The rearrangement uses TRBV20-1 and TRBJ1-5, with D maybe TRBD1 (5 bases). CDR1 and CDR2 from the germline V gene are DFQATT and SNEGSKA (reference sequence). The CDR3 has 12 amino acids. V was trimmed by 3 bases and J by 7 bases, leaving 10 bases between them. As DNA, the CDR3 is TGCAGTGCTAGTAGGGGTAGCCAGCCCCAGCATTTT. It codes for CSASRGSQPQHF.

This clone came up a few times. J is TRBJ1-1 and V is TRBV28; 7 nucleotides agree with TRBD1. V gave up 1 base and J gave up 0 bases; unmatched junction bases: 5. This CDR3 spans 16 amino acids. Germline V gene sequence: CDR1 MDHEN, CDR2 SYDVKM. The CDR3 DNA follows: TGTGCCAGCAGTTTATTCGGGGACAGTATGAACACTGAAGCTTTCTTT. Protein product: CASSLFGDSMNTEAFF.

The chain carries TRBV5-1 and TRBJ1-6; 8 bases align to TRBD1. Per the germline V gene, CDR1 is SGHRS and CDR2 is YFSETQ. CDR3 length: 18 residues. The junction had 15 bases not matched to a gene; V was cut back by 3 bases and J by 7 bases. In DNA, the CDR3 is TGCGCCAGCAGCTCAACCTTAACAGGGGGTATTAAGAATTCACCCCTCCACTTT. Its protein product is CASSSTLTGGIKNSPLHF.

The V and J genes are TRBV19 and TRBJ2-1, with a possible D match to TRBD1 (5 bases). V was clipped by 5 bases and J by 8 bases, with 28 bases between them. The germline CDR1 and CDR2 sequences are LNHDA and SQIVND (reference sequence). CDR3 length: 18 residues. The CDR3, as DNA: TGTGCCAGTAGTCCACGTAATTTACCGGTCCCCAGGGCTCATGAGCAGTTCTTC. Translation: CASSPRNLPVPRAHEQFF.

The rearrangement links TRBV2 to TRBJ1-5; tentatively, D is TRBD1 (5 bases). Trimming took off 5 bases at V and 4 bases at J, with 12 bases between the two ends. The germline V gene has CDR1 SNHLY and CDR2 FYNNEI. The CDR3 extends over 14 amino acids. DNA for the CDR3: TGTGCCAGCAGTTTCGGAGGGGCAAATCAGCCCCAGCATTTT. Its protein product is CASSFGGANQPQHF.

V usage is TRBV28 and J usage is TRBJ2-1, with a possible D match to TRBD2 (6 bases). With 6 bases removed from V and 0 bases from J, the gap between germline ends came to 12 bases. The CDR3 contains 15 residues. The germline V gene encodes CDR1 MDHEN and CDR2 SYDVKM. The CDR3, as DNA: TGTGCCAGCAGCGATACGACTAGCTCCTACAATGAGCAGTTCTTC. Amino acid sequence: CASSDTTSSYNEQFF.

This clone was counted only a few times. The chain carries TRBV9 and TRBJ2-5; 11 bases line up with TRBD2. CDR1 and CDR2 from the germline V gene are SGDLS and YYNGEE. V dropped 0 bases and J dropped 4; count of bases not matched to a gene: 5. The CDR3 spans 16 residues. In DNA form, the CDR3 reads TGTGCCAGCAGCGTAGTTGGCCTAGCGGGAGGAGAGACCCAGTACTTC. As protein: CASSVVGLAGGETQYF.

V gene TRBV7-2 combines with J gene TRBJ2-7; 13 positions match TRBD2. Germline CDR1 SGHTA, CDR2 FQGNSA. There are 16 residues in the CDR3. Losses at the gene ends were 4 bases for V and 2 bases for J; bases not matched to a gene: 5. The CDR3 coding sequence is TGTGCCAGCAGCTACAGACTAGCGGGAGGACCCTACGAGCAGTACTTC. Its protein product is CASSYRLAGGPYEQYF.

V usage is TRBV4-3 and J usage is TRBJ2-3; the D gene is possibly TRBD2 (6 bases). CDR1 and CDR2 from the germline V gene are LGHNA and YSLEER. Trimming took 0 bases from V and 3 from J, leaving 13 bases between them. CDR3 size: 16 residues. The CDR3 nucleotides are TGCGCCAGCAGCCAAGATCGAGGTAGCGGAACAGATACGCAGTATTTT. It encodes CASSQDRGSGTDTQYF.

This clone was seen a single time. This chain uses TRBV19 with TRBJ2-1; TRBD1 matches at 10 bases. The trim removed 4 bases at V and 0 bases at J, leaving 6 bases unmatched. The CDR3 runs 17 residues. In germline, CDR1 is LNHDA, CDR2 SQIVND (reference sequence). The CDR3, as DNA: TGTGCCAGTAGTACCCCCGGGACAGGGGACTCCTACAATGAGCAGTTCTTC. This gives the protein CASSTPGTGDSYNEQFF.

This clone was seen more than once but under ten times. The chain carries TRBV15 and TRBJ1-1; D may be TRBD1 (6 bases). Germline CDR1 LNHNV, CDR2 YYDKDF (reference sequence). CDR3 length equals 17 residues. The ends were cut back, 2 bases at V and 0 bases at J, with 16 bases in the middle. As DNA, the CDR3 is TGTGCCACCAGCAGACAACGACAGGCCGGAATGAACACTGAAGCTTTCTTT. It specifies CATSRQRQAGMNTEAFF.

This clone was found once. CDR3 in amino acids: CATDPGQGFDTQYF. The CDR3 nucleotides read TGTGCCACCGACCCGGGACAGGGCTTCGATACGCAGTATTTT. The V call is TRBV7-9, the J call TRBJ2-3, with 9 bases matching TRBD1. Per germline, CDR1 SEHNR and CDR2 FQNEAQ (reference sequence). V shed 10 bases, J shed 6 bases, and the junction held 11 bases outside the gene matches. The CDR3 totals 14 residues. The full variable domain, with the rest looked up from reference TRBV7-9 and TRBJ2-3, is DTGVSQNPRHKITKRGQNVTFRCDPISEHNRLYWYRQTLGQGPEFLTYFQNEAQLEKSRLLSDRFSAERPKGSFSTLEIQRTEQGDSAMYLCATDPGQGFDTQYFGPGTRLTVL.

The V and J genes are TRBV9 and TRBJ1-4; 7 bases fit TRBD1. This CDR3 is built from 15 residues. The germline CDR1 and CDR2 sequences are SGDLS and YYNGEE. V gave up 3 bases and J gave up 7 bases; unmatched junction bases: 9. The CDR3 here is CASSAGQVGSEKLFF. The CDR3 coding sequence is TGTGCCAGCAGCGCCGGACAGGTTGGGAGTGAAAAACTGTTTTTT.

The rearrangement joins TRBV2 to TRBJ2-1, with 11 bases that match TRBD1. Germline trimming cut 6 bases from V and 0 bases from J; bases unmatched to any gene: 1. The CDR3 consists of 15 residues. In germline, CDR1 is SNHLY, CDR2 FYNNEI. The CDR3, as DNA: TGTGCCAGCAGCGGGACAGGGGGCTCCTACAATGAGCAGTTCTTC. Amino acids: CASSGTGGSYNEQFF.

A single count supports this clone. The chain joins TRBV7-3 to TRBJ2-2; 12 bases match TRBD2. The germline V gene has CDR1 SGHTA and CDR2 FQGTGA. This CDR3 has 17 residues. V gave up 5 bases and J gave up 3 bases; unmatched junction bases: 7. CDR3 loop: CASSKGGLAGDTGELFF. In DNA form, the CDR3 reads TGTGCCAGCAGCAAAGGGGGACTAGCGGGCGACACCGGGGAGCTGTTTTTT.

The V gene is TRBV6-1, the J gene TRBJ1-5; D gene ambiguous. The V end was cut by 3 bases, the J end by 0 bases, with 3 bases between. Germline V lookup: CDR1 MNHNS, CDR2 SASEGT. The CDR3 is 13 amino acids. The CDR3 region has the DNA TGTGCCAGCAGTGACGTTAGCAATCAGCCCCAGCATTTT. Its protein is CASSDVSNQPQHF.

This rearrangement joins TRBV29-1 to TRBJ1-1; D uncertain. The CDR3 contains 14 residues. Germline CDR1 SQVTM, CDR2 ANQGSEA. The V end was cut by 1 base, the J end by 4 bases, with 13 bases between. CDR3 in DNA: TGCAGCGTTGAAGCCGGGAGCAGAACCACTGAAGCTTTCTTT. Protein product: CSVEAGSRTTEAFF. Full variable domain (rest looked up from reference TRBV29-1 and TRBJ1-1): SAVISQKPSRDICQRGTSLTIQCQVDSQVTMMFWYRQQPGQSLTLIATANQGSEATYESGFVIDKFPISRPNLTFSTLTVSNMSPEDSSIYLCSVEAGSRTTEAFFGQGTRLTVV.

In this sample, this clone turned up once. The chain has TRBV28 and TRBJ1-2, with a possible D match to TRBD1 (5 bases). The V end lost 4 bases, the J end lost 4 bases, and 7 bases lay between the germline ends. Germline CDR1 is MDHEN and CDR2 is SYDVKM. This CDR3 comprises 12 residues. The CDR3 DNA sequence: TGTGCCAGCAGTTCAGACAGCTATGGCTACACCTTC. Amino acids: CASSSDSYGYTF.

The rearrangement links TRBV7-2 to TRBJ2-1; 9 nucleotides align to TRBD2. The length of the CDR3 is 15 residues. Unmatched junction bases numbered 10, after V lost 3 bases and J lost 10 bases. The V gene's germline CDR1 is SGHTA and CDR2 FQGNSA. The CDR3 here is CASSLSSGAREEQFF. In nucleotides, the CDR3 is TGTGCCAGCAGCTTGTCTAGCGGGGCCCGAGAGGAGCAGTTCTTC.

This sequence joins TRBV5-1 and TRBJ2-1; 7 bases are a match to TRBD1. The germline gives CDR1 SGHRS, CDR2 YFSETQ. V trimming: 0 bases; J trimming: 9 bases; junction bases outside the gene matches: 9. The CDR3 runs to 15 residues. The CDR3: CASSLGGTAWSEQFF. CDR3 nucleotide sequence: TGCGCCAGCAGCTTGGGGGGGACAGCCTGGAGTGAGCAGTTCTTC.